The entry below gives a single T cell receptor (beta chain) sequence along with its context. Its antigen is unknown. After removal of 7 bases from V and 9 bases from J, the junction contained 3 bases not matched to a gene. This CDR3 is built from 12 residues. Germline loops: CDR1 LNHDA, CDR2 SQIVND (reference sequence). This specimen belongs to a study of T cells in Graves' hyperthyroidism and ophthalmopathy. The study, taken as a whole, reports: The model identified upcoming ophthalmopathy a median approximately six months ahead of onset. Most expanded thyroid clonotypes above 0.001 also appeared in blood.

The hyperthyroidism patients had all been newly diagnosed, and their disease duration was under 2 months. Their ages ranged from 18 to 65 years. Uncontrolled infection, other autoimmune disease, pregnancy or lactation led to exclusion. Using RNA transcripts as the source, TCR beta CDR3 regions were amplified. A first-round RT-PCR of the TCR CDR3 used the HTBI primer set. MiXCR, applied by TCRdb to the multiplex PCR reads, yields one record per CDR3 protein. Here the sample spans 500,000 to 750,000 distinct CDR3 sequences, around 42% being singletons. The rearrangement uses TRBV19 and TRBJ1-6; 7 bases agree with TRBD1. Specimen: peripheral blood or thyroid tissue (not recorded which). The TCR originated in a woman aged 18 to 35 with Graves' hyperthyroidism. The CDR3 DNA is TGTGCCAGTACCACAGGGGTTTCACCCCTCCACTTT. Its translation is CASTTGVSPLHF.